The T cell receptor (beta chain) described here comes from a study of metastatic and nonmetastatic thyroid tumors. Study context: It was across blood and tumor or nodule tissue from malignant and benign thyroid patients that repertoires were compared.

V gave up 6 bases and J gave up 1 base, with 7 bases separating them. The CDR3 spans 12 residues. Germline CDR1 reads SGDLS; CDR2 reads YYNGEE. Original data processing: Variation in CDR3 across clinicopathological groups served as the basis for constructing a distant-metastasis classifier in papillary thyroid cancer. With MiXCR, TCRdb called clones anew from the PCR reads. The V and J calls, along with clone size, are taken from TCRdb and not from the paper's own processing. The table lists under 100,000 clones, roughly 8.6% of them singletons. Study conclusions and caveats: It was reportedly found that TCR beta diversity was significantly higher in malignant thyroid tumors than in benign nodules, a difference seen in both blood and tumor samples.

This clone showed up many times. Its specificity is not known. The identical CDR3 is also encoded by other nucleotide sequences in the sample. No treatment had been given to any patient before thyroid surgery. Material: blood. V gene TRBV9 combines with J gene TRBJ1-1; D might be TRBD1 (5 bases). This sequence was found in a female donor with papillary thyroid cancer or a benign thyroid nodule (not recorded which). Some clones in this sample may be carry-over from other donors' samples. This CDR3 reads CASKGANTEAFF. The CDR3, as DNA: TGTGCCAGCAAAGGGGCGAACACTGAAGCTTTCTTT.